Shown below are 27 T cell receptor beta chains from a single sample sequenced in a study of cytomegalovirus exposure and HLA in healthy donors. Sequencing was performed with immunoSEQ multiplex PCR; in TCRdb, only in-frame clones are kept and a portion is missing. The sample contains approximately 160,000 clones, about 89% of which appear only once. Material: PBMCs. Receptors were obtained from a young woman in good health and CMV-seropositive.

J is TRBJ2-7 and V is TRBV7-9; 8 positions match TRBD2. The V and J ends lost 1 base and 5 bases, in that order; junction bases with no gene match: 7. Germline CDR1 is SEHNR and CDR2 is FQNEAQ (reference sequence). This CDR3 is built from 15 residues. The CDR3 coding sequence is TGTGCCAGCAGCTTAGGAGGACTAGCCAGCGACGAGCAGTACTTC. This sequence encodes CASSLGGLASDEQYF.

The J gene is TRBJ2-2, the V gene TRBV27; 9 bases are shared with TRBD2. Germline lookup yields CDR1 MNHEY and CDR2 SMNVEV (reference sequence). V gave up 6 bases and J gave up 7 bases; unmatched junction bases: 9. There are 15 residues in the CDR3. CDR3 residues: CASSRLAGSDGELFF. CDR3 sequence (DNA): TGTGCCAGCAGCAGGCTAGCGGGAAGTGACGGGGAGCTGTTTTTT.

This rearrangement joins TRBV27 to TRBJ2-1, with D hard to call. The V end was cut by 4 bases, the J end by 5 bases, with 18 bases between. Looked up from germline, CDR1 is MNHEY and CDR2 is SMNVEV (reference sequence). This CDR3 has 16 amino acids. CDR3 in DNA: TGTGCCAGCAGTTACCTCCCCAGGTTCCAGGACAATGAGCAGTTCTTC. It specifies CASSYLPRFQDNEQFF.

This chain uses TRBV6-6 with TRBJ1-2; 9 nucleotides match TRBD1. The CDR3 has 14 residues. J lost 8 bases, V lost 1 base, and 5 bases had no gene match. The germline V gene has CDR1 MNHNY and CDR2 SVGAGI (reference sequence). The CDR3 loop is CASSYYRDRVGYTF. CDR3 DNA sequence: TGTGCCAGCAGTTACTACCGGGACAGGGTCGGCTACACCTTC.

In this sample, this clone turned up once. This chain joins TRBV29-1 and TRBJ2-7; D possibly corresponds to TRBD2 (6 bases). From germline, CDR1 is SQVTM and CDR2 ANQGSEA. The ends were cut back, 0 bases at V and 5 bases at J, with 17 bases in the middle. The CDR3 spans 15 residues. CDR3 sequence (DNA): TGCAGCGTTGAAGATCGAGGAGGGCGAACCAACGAGCAGTACTTC. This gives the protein CSVEDRGGRTNEQYF.

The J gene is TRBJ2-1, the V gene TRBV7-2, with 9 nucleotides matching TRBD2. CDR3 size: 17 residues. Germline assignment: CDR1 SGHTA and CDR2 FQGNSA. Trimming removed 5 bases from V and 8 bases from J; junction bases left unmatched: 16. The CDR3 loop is CASSPEATAGGGYEQFF. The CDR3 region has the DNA TGTGCCAGCAGCCCAGAGGCTACAGCGGGGGGTGGGTATGAGCAGTTCTTC. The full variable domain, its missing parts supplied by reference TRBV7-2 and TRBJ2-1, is GAGVSQSPSNKVTEKGKDVELRCDPISGHTALYWYRQSLGQGLEFLIYFQGNSAPDKSGLPSDRFSAERTGGSVSTLTIQRTQQEDSAVYLCASSPEATAGGGYEQFFGPGTRLTVL.

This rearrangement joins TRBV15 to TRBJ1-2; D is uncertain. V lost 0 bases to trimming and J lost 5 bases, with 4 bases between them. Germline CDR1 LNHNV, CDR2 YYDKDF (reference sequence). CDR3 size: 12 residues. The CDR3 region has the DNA TGTGCCACCAGCAGAGACGGGTATGGCTACACCTTC. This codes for CATSRDGYGYTF.

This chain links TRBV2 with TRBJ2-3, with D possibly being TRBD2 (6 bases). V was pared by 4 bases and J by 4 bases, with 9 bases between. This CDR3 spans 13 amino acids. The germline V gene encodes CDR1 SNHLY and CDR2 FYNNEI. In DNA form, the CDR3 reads TGTGCCAGCAGTGGCCCGGGGGCAGATACGCAGTATTTT. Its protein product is CASSGPGADTQYF.

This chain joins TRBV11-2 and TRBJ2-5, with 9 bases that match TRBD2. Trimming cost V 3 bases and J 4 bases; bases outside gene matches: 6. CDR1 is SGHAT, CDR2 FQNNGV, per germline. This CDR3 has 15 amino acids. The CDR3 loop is CASSLKLAGAETQYF. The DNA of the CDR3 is TGTGCCAGCAGCTTGAAATTAGCGGGAGCAGAGACCCAGTACTTC.

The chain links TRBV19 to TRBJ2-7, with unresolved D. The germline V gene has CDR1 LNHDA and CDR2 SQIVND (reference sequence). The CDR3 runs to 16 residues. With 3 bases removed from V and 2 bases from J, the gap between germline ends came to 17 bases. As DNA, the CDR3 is TGTGCCAGTAGTATTCCTTCGCCAGATCGTACCTACGAGCAGTACTTC. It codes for CASSIPSPDRTYEQYF.

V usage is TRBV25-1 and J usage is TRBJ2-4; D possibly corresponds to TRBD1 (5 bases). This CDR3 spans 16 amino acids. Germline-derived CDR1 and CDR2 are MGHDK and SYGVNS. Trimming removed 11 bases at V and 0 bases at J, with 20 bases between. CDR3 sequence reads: CADRQKQDLAKNIQYF. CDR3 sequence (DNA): TGTGCCGATAGACAGAAACAGGATCTAGCCAAAAACATTCAGTACTTC.

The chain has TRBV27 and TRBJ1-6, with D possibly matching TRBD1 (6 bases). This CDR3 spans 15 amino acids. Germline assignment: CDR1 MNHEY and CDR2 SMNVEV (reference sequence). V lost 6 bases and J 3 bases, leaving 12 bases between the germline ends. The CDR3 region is CASRTRQDYNSPLHF. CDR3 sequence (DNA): TGTGCCAGCAGAACAAGACAGGACTATAATTCACCCCTCCACTTT.

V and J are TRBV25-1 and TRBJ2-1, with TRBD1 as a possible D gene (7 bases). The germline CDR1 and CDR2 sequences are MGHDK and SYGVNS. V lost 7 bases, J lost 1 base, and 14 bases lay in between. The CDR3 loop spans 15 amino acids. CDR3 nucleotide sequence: TGTGCCAGCATCGGTTCAGGGGGGTCCTACAATGAGCAGTTCTTC. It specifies CASIGSGGSYNEQFF.

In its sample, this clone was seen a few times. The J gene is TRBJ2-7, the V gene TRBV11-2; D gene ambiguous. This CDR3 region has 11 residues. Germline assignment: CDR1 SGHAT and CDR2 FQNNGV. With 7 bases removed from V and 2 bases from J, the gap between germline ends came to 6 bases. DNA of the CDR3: TGTGCCAGCACCCGCGCCTACGAGCAGTACTTC. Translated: CASTRAYEQYF.

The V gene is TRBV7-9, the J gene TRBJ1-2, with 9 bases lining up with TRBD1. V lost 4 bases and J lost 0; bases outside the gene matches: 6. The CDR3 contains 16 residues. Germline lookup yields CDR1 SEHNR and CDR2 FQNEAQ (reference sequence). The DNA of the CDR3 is TGTGCCAGCAGCTCCTACAGGGGGCCGACTAACTATGGCTACACCTTC. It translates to CASSSYRGPTNYGYTF.

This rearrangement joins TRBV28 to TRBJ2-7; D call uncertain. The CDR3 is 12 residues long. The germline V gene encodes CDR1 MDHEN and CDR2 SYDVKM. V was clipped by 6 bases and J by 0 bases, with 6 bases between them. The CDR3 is CASSPSSYEQYF. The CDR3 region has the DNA TGTGCCAGCAGCCCGAGCTCCTACGAGCAGTACTTC.

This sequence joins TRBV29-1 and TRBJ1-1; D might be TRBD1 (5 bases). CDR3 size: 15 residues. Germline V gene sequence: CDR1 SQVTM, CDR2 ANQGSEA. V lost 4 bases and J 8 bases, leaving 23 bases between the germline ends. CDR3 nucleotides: TGCAGCGTTGCGGGGGGGGAGGCCTATTTTTTAGAAGCTTTCTTT. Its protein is CSVAGGEAYFLEAFF.

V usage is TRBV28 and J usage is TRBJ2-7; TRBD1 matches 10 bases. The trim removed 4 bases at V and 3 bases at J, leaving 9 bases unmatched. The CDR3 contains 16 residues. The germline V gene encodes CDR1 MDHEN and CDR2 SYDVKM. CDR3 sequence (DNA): TGTGCCAGCAGTTCCGGCCCCGGGACAGGGGTCTACGAGCAGTACTTC. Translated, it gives CASSSGPGTGVYEQYF.

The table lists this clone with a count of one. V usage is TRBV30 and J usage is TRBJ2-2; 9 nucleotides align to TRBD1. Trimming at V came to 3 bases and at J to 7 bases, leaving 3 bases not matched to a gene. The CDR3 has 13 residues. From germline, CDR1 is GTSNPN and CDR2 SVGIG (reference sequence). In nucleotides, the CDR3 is TGTGCCTGGAGGGGACAGGGAGTCGGGGAGCTGTTTTTT. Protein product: CAWRGQGVGELFF.

DNA for the CDR3: TGTGCCAGCAGTTTCTCGGGGGAGGATGGCTACACCTTC. Its protein product is CASSFSGEDGYTF. V usage is TRBV27 and J usage is TRBJ1-2; weak D call: TRBD1 (5 bases). Germline CDR1 is MNHEY and CDR2 is SMNVEV (reference sequence). CDR3 length equals 13 residues. Trimming took 3 bases from V and 6 from J, leaving 11 bases between them.

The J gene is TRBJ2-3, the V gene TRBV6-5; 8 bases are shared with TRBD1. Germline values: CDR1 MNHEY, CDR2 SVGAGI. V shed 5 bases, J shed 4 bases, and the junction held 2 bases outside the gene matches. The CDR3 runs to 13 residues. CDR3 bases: TGTGCCAGCAGTGGACAGGGTGCAGATACGCAGTATTTT. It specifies CASSGQGADTQYF.

The CDR3 region has the DNA TGTGCCAGCAGCTTGGGGCGGGGCTCCTACGAGCAGTACTTC. Amino acid sequence: CASSLGRGSYEQYF. The rearrangement uses TRBV5-4 and TRBJ2-7; a possible D gene is TRBD2 (6 bases). Germline V gives CDR1 SGHNT, CDR2 YYREEE (reference sequence). V lost 0 bases and J 0 bases, leaving 7 bases between the germline ends. The CDR3 length is 14 residues.

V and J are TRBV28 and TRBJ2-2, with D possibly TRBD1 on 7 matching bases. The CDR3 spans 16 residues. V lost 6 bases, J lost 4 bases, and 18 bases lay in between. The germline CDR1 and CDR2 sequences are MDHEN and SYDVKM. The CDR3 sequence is CASSGRGDRSTGELFF. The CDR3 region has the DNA TGTGCCAGCAGCGGCAGGGGGGATCGTAGCACCGGGGAGCTGTTTTTT.

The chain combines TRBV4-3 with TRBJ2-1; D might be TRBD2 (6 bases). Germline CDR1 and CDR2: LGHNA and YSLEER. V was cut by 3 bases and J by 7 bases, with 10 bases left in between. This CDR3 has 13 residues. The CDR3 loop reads CASSQKGGNEQFF. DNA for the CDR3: TGCGCCAGCAGCCAGAAAGGAGGGAATGAGCAGTTCTTC.

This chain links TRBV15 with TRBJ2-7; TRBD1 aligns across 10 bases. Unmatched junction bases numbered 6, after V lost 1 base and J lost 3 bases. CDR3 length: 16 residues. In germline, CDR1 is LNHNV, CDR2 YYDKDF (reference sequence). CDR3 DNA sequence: TGTGCCACCAGCAGAGGTGCAGGGACAGGGGACTACGAGCAGTACTTC. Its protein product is CATSRGAGTGDYEQYF.

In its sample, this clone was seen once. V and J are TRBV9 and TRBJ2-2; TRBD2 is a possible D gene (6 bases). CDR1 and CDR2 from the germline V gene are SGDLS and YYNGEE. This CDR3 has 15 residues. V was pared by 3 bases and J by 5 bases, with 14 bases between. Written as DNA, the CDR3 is TGTGCCAGCAGCGGAGCAGGGAGGTCGACCGGGGAGCTGTTTTTT. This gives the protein CASSGAGRSTGELFF.

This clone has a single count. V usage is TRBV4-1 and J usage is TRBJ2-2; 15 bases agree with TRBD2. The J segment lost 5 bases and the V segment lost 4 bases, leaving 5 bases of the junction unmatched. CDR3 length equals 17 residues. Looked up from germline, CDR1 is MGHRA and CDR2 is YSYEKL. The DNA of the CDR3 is TGCGCCAGCAGCCGGGGACTAGCGGGAGGAGGGACCGGGGAGCTGTTTTTT. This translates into CASSRGLAGGGTGELFF.